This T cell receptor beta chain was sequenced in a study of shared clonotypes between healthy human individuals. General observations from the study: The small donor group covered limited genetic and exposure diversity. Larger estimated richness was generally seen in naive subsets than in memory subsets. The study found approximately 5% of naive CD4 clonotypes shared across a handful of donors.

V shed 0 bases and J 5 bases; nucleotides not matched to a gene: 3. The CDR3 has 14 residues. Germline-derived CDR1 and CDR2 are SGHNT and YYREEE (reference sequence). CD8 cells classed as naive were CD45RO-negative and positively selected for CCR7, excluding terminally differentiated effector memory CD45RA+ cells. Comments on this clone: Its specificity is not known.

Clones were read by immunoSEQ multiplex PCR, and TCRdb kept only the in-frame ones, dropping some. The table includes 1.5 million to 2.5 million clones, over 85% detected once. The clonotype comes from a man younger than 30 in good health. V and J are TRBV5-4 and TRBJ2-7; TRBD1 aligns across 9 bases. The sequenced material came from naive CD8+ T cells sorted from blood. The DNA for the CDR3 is TGTGCCAGCAGCTTGGACAGGGGGCATAACGAGCAGTACTTC. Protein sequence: CASSLDRGHNEQYF.